This TCR beta chain came from a study of blood T cell repertoires in COVID-19. For the study at large: Material from acute and convalescent COVID-19 was sourced from the United States, Italy and Spain. In each case, the material was cDNA or gDNA derived from T cells, B-cell-depleted T cells, or PBMCs.

Per the study methods: Estimates of nucleated cell counts were drawn from the amplification of reference gene primers. The assay was immunoSEQ multiplex PCR, and TCRdb's table has in-frame clones only and misses some. The V and J calls and clone size are taken from that table; D and trimming were inferred from the DNA. The sample lists some 240,000 clones; roughly 88% were seen once. The sequence was obtained from a man in his fifties or sixties with active or convalescent COVID-19. The sample taken for sequencing was peripheral blood.

This chain's CDR3 is CSASNRVDTGELFF. In DNA, the CDR3 is TGCAGTGCTAGTAACAGGGTTGACACCGGGGAGCTGTTTTTT. This chain uses TRBV20-1 with TRBJ2-2; possible D gene TRBD1, 6 bases. This CDR3 region has 14 residues. Trimming pared 3 bases from V and 3 bases from J, leaving 11 bases between. Germline V gene data show CDR1 as DFQATT and CDR2 as SNEGSKA (reference sequence).